The rows below give T cell receptor beta chains drawn from one sample of a study of OX40 agonist ivuxolimab in advanced cancers. The assay was immunoSEQ multiplex PCR, and TCRdb's table has in-frame clones only and misses some. The table includes under 55,000 clones, approximately 88% detected once. The specimen comprised CD4+ or CD8+ T cells sorted from blood, sampled in a trial of the OX40 agonist ivuxolimab. The receptors originated from an adult with an advanced solid tumor such as melanoma, head and neck, liver or kidney cancer. Both conserved end residues are part of each CDR3. Fields, in order: V gene, clone size, D gene, J gene, CDR3 DNA, CDR3 protein. The D gene is left open where the match is weak. A row's size may be missing; if present it is once, few, many or a size class.

v_gene: TRBV30
abundance: few
d_gene: -
j_gene: TRBJ1-5
CDR3nt: TGTGCCTGGGCAGGCGGGGGAGGGCAGCCCCAGCATTTT
CDR3aa: CAWAGGGGQPQHF

v_gene: TRBV5-1
abundance: -
d_gene: -
j_gene: TRBJ1-2
CDR3nt: TGCGCCAGCAGCTTGGCAGGCTTTAACTATGGCTACACCTTC
CDR3aa: CASSLAGFNYGYTF

v_gene: TRBV2
abundance: -
d_gene: TRBD1
j_gene: TRBJ1-2
CDR3nt: TGTGCCAGCAGACAGGGGGCGAGGGGCTACACCTTC
CDR3aa: CASRQGARGYTF

v_gene: TRBV10-2
abundance: -
d_gene: -
j_gene: TRBJ1-3
CDR3nt: TGCGCCAGCAGGGGGGACGGCGGAAACACCATATATTTT
CDR3aa: CASRGDGGNTIYF

v_gene: TRBV5-4
abundance: once
d_gene: TRBD1
j_gene: TRBJ2-5
CDR3nt: TGTGCCAGCAGCACGGACAGGGTAGAAGAGACCCAGTACTTC
CDR3aa: CASSTDRVEETQYF

v_gene: TRBV9
abundance: -
d_gene: -
j_gene: TRBJ1-2
CDR3nt: TGTGCCAGCAGCGCTCGCGGTGGGGGGTCAAACTATGGCTACACCTTC
CDR3aa: CASSARGGGSNYGYTF

v_gene: TRBV11-2
abundance: -
d_gene: -
j_gene: TRBJ2-7
CDR3nt: TGTGCCAGCAGCTCCCCCGGCTCAGCGACCTCCTACGAGCAGTACTTC
CDR3aa: CASSSPGSATSYEQYF

v_gene: TRBV5-6
abundance: -
d_gene: TRBD2
j_gene: TRBJ2-3
CDR3nt: TGTGCCAGCAGTCCAGCGGGAGGGGGGAATTCGGGGCAGTATTTT
CDR3aa: CASSPAGGGNSGQYF

v_gene: TRBV4-1
abundance: -
d_gene: TRBD2
j_gene: TRBJ2-3
CDR3nt: TGCGCCAGCAGCAAAGGGACTAGCGGGGGGTTTAGCACAGATACGCAGTATTTT
CDR3aa: CASSKGTSGGFSTDTQYF

v_gene: TRBV2
abundance: -
d_gene: -
j_gene: TRBJ1-1
CDR3nt: TGTGCCAGCAGTGACCCGGACCGGAGTGAAGCTTTCTTT
CDR3aa: CASSDPDRSEAFF

v_gene: TRBV7-7
abundance: -
d_gene: -
j_gene: TRBJ2-1
CDR3nt: TGTGCCAGCAGCTTACGGGGGAAGAGCTCCTACAATGAGCAGTTCTTC
CDR3aa: CASSLRGKSSYNEQFF

v_gene: TRBV2
abundance: -
d_gene: -
j_gene: TRBJ2-3
CDR3nt: TGTGCCAGCAGTGACTGGGGGAGCACAGATACGCAGTATTTT
CDR3aa: CASSDWGSTDTQYF

v_gene: TRBV5-6
abundance: -
d_gene: -
j_gene: TRBJ1-6
CDR3nt: TGTGCCAGCAGCTTATGGGGGCCGCGGGGCGAGGATTCACCCCTCCACTTT
CDR3aa: CASSLWGPRGEDSPLHF

v_gene: TRBV9
abundance: -
d_gene: -
j_gene: TRBJ2-5
CDR3nt: TGTGCCAGCAGCACCGGTGGGGGCTACACAGAGACCCAGTACTTC
CDR3aa: CASSTGGGYTETQYF

v_gene: TRBV4-3
abundance: -
d_gene: -
j_gene: TRBJ1-2
CDR3nt: TGCGCCAGCAGCCAAGAGTACAGGGTGGCGGGGGGCTACACCTTC
CDR3aa: CASSQEYRVAGGYTF

v_gene: TRBV2
abundance: -
d_gene: -
j_gene: TRBJ2-5
CDR3nt: TGTGCCAGCAGTGATGGGGTGGGTGAGACCCAGTACTTC
CDR3aa: CASSDGVGETQYF

v_gene: TRBV2
abundance: -
d_gene: -
j_gene: TRBJ2-5
CDR3nt: TGTGCCAGCAGAGACAGACAAGAGACCCAGTACTTC
CDR3aa: CASRDRQETQYF

v_gene: TRBV5-6
abundance: -
d_gene: -
j_gene: TRBJ1-5
CDR3nt: TGTGCCAGCAGCTTCCGACGTTTAGGGAATCAGCCCCAGCATTTT
CDR3aa: CASSFRRLGNQPQHF

v_gene: TRBV19
abundance: few
d_gene: TRBD1
j_gene: TRBJ1-2
CDR3nt: TGTGCCAGTATGACAGGGGCGTCCTATGGCTACACCTTC
CDR3aa: CASMTGASYGYTF

v_gene: TRBV5-1
abundance: -
d_gene: -
j_gene: TRBJ1-2
CDR3nt: TGCGCCAGCAGCTTGGAGCGGGGCTACTATGGCTACACCTTC
CDR3aa: CASSLERGYYGYTF

v_gene: TRBV7-9
abundance: -
d_gene: -
j_gene: TRBJ1-1
CDR3nt: TGTGCCGGAGGCCGGGGAGGGAACACTGAAGCTTTCTTT
CDR3aa: CAGGRGGNTEAFF

v_gene: TRBV11-3
abundance: -
d_gene: -
j_gene: TRBJ1-1
CDR3nt: TGTGCCAGCAGCTGGAAGCTGAACACTGAAGCTTTCTTT
CDR3aa: CASSWKLNTEAFF

v_gene: TRBV28
abundance: -
d_gene: -
j_gene: TRBJ2-2
CDR3nt: TGTGCCAGCAGCTATGCAGGGGCCGGGGAGCTGTTTTTT
CDR3aa: CASSYAGAGELFF

v_gene: TRBV4-1
abundance: -
d_gene: -
j_gene: TRBJ2-1
CDR3nt: TGCGCCAGCAGCCAGTCAGGGTTCAATGAGCAGTTCTTC
CDR3aa: CASSQSGFNEQFF

v_gene: TRBV5-6
abundance: -
d_gene: -
j_gene: TRBJ1-2
CDR3nt: TGTGCCAGCAGCCCTAATGACTATGGCTACACCTTC
CDR3aa: CASSPNDYGYTF

v_gene: TRBV28
abundance: few
d_gene: TRBD1
j_gene: TRBJ2-7
CDR3nt: TGTGCCAGCAGAGGGGACAGCTCCTACGAGCAGTACTTC
CDR3aa: CASRGDSSYEQYF

v_gene: TRBV19
abundance: -
d_gene: TRBD2
j_gene: TRBJ2-3
CDR3nt: TGTGCCAGTAGTCTTGGTGGAGCGGGGGCTAGCACAGATACGCAGTATTTT
CDR3aa: CASSLGGAGASTDTQYF

v_gene: TRBV18
abundance: -
d_gene: TRBD1
j_gene: TRBJ1-3
CDR3nt: TGTGCCAGCTCACCGGGACAGATCTCTGGAAACACCATATATTTT
CDR3aa: CASSPGQISGNTIYF

v_gene: TRBV7-2
abundance: few
d_gene: -
j_gene: TRBJ1-2
CDR3nt: TGTGCCAGCAGCCTCACGGGGCAGGCCTATGGCTACACCTTC
CDR3aa: CASSLTGQAYGYTF

v_gene: TRBV2
abundance: -
d_gene: TRBD2
j_gene: TRBJ2-1
CDR3nt: TGTGCCAGCACCCCTCTCGGGGAGTGGGGGGGTGAGCAGTTCTTC
CDR3aa: CASTPLGEWGGEQFF

v_gene: TRBV7-9
abundance: -
d_gene: -
j_gene: TRBJ2-3
CDR3nt: TGTGCCAGCAGCTTAGGGACGAACCAAAACACAGATACGCAGTATTTT
CDR3aa: CASSLGTNQNTDTQYF

v_gene: TRBV4-3
abundance: -
d_gene: -
j_gene: TRBJ1-2
CDR3nt: TGCGCCAGCAGCCAAGACTACGGCGGGAGCTATGGCTACACCTTC
CDR3aa: CASSQDYGGSYGYTF

v_gene: TRBV9
abundance: -
d_gene: -
j_gene: TRBJ2-3
CDR3nt: TGTGCCAGCAGCGTAGACCCTAGGGGGAGCACAGATACGCAGTATTTT
CDR3aa: CASSVDPRGSTDTQYF

v_gene: TRBV13
abundance: -
d_gene: TRBD1
j_gene: TRBJ1-2
CDR3nt: TGTGCCAGCAGCCCGGGACAGGGGTTGGGTGGCTACACCTTC
CDR3aa: CASSPGQGLGGYTF

v_gene: TRBV2
abundance: -
d_gene: TRBD2
j_gene: TRBJ2-2
CDR3nt: TGTGCCAGCAGGTCACTAGCGGGGGGGAACACCGGGGAGCTGTTTTTT
CDR3aa: CASRSLAGGNTGELFF

v_gene: TRBV20-1
abundance: -
d_gene: -
j_gene: TRBJ2-7
CDR3nt: TGCAGTGCTAGGGGGGACTACGAGCAGTACTTC
CDR3aa: CSARGDYEQYF

v_gene: TRBV6-5
abundance: -
d_gene: -
j_gene: TRBJ2-7
CDR3nt: TGTGCCAGCAGTCAACAGGGTTACGAGCAGTACTTC
CDR3aa: CASSQQGYEQYF

v_gene: TRBV29-1
abundance: -
d_gene: -
j_gene: TRBJ2-7
CDR3nt: TGCAGCGTTGGCGGACGGAGCTCCTACGAGCAGTACTTC
CDR3aa: CSVGGRSSYEQYF

v_gene: TRBV25-1
abundance: -
d_gene: -
j_gene: TRBJ1-2
CDR3nt: TGTGCCAGCAGTCCTAAAGGGATAAACGGCTACACCTTC
CDR3aa: CASSPKGINGYTF

v_gene: TRBV30
abundance: -
d_gene: -
j_gene: TRBJ2-1
CDR3nt: TGTGCCTGGAGGAAGCCGAAGGAGCAGTTCTTC
CDR3aa: CAWRKPKEQFF

v_gene: TRBV6-4
abundance: -
d_gene: -
j_gene: TRBJ2-1
CDR3nt: TGTGCCAGCAGTGATACGAATCGAGGCAATGAGCAGTTCTTC
CDR3aa: CASSDTNRGNEQFF

v_gene: TRBV18
abundance: -
d_gene: -
j_gene: TRBJ1-1
CDR3nt: TGTGCCAGCTCACCTGGACAAGGACGGGGAGGGAACACTGAAGCTTTCTTT
CDR3aa: CASSPGQGRGGNTEAFF

v_gene: TRBV6-1
abundance: -
d_gene: -
j_gene: TRBJ2-3
CDR3nt: TGTGCCAGCAGTGGGACAGTGAATTTCCCAGATACGCAGTATTTT
CDR3aa: CASSGTVNFPDTQYF

v_gene: TRBV7-3
abundance: few
d_gene: TRBD2
j_gene: TRBJ2-3
CDR3nt: TGTGCCAGCAGTTCCGTAGCGGGAGGCGGGACAGATACGCAGTATTTT
CDR3aa: CASSSVAGGGTDTQYF

v_gene: TRBV5-1
abundance: -
d_gene: -
j_gene: TRBJ1-3
CDR3nt: TGCGCCAGCAGCTGGGAGTCCTCTGGAAACACCATATATTTT
CDR3aa: CASSWESSGNTIYF

v_gene: TRBV19
abundance: once
d_gene: TRBD1
j_gene: TRBJ2-6
CDR3nt: TGTGCCAGTAGTCCCAGGACAGGGGCCTCTGGGGCCAACGTCCTGACTTTC
CDR3aa: CASSPRTGASGANVLTF

v_gene: TRBV2
abundance: -
d_gene: -
j_gene: TRBJ2-4
CDR3nt: TGTGCCAGCAGTGAATCGGCTGAGGGCATTCAGTACTTC
CDR3aa: CASSESAEGIQYF

v_gene: TRBV6-5
abundance: -
d_gene: -
j_gene: TRBJ2-3
CDR3nt: TGTGCCAGCAGTCCCCGACTAGTGGGCACAGATACGCAGTATTTT
CDR3aa: CASSPRLVGTDTQYF

v_gene: TRBV15
abundance: -
d_gene: -
j_gene: TRBJ2-2
CDR3nt: TGTGCCACCAGCAGAGATTTCGGCAGGGACACCGGGGAGCTGTTTTTT
CDR3aa: CATSRDFGRDTGELFF

v_gene: TRBV29-1
abundance: -
d_gene: -
j_gene: TRBJ1-4
CDR3nt: TGCAGCGTTGAGGACAGAGATGAAAAACTGTTTTTT
CDR3aa: CSVEDRDEKLFF

v_gene: TRBV18
abundance: -
d_gene: -
j_gene: TRBJ1-4
CDR3nt: TGTGCCAGCTCACCGGGTGGTGAAAAACTGTTTTTT
CDR3aa: CASSPGGEKLFF

v_gene: TRBV11-1
abundance: -
d_gene: TRBD1
j_gene: TRBJ2-7
CDR3nt: TGTGCCAGCAGCGACCAAAACAGGGGGCTAAACTACGAGCAGTACTTC
CDR3aa: CASSDQNRGLNYEQYF

v_gene: TRBV6-6
abundance: -
d_gene: TRBD1
j_gene: TRBJ1-1
CDR3nt: TGTGCCAGCACAGGGGGGTGGAACACTGAAGCTTTCTTT
CDR3aa: CASTGGWNTEAFF

v_gene: TRBV7-6
abundance: -
d_gene: -
j_gene: TRBJ2-5
CDR3nt: TGTGCCAGCAGCTTCCTAGCCCCCACCCCACTTAGCCCCCAGTACTTC
CDR3aa: CASSFLAPTPLSPQYF